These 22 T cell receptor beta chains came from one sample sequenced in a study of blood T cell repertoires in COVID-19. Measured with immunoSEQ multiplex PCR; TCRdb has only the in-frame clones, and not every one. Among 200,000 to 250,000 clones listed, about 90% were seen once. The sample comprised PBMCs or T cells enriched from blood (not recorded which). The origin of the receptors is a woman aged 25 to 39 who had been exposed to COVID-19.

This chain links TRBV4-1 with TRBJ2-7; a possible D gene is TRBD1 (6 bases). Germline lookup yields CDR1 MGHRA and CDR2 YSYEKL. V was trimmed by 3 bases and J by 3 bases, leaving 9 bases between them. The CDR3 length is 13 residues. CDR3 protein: CASSHLGGYEQYF. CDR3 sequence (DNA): TGCGCCAGCAGCCACCTAGGGGGCTACGAGCAGTACTTC.

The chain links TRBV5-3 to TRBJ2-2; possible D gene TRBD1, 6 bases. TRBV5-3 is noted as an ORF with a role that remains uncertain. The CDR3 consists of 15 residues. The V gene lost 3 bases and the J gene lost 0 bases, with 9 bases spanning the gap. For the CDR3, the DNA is TGTGCCAGAAGCTCAGGGGCGTCGAACACCGGGGAGCTGTTTTTT. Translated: CARSSGASNTGELFF.

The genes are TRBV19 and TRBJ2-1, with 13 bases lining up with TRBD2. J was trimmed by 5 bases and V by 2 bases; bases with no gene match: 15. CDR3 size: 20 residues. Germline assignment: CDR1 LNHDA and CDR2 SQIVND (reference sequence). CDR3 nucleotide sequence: TGTGCCAGTAGTATATTTGGGTGGGGGCGACTAGCGGGAGGAAACAATGAGCAGTTCTTC. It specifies CASSIFGWGRLAGGNNEQFF.

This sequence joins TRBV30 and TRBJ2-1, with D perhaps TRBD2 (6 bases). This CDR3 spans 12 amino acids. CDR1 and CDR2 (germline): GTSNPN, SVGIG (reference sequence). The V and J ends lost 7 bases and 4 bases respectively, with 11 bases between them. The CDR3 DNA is TGTGCCTTGACCGGGACTTACAATGAGCAGTTCTTC. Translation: CALTGTYNEQFF. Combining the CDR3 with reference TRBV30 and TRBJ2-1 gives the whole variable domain SQTIHQWPATLVQPVGSPLSLECTVEGTSNPNLYWYRQAAGRGLQLLFYSVGIGQISSEVPQNLSASRPQDRQFILSSKKLLLSDSGFYLCALTGTYNEQFFGPGTRLTVL.

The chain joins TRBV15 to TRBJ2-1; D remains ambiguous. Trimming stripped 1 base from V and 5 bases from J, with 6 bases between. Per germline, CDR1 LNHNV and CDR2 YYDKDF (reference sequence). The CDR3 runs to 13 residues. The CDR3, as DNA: TGTGCCACCAGCAGAGGGAGTGACAATGAGCAGTTCTTC. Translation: CATSRGSDNEQFF.

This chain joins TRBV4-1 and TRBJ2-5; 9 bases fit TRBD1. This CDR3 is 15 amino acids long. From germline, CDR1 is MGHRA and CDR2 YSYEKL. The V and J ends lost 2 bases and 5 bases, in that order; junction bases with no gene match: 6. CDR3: CASSQFTGGSETQYF. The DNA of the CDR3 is TGCGCCAGCAGCCAATTTACAGGGGGCTCGGAGACCCAGTACTTC.

The DNA for the CDR3 is TGTGCCAGCAGCGTTACAGGGCTCACTGAAGCTTTCTTT. It is translated as CASSVTGLTEAFF. The V and J genes are TRBV9 and TRBJ1-1; D perhaps matches TRBD1 (6 bases). Trimming stripped 2 bases from V and 4 bases from J, with 9 bases between. In germline, CDR1 is SGDLS, CDR2 YYNGEE. The CDR3 is 13 residues long.

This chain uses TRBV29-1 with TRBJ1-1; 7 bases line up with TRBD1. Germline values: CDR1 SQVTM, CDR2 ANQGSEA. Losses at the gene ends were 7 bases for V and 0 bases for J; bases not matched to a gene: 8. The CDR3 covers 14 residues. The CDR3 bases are TGCAGCGCCACCAGGGGGGACTTGAACACTGAAGCTTTCTTT. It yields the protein CSATRGDLNTEAFF. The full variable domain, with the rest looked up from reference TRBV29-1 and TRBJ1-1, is SAVISQKPSRDICQRGTSLTIQCQVDSQVTMMFWYRQQPGQSLTLIATANQGSEATYESGFVIDKFPISRPNLTFSTLTVSNMSPEDSSIYLCSATRGDLNTEAFFGQGTRLTVV.

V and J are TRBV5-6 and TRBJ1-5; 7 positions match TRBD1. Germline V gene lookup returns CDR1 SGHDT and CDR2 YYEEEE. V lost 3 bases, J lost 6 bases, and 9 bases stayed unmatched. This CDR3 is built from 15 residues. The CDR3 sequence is CASSSSGTEFQPQHF. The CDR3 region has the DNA TGTGCCAGCAGCTCCTCCGGGACAGAATTTCAGCCCCAGCATTTT.

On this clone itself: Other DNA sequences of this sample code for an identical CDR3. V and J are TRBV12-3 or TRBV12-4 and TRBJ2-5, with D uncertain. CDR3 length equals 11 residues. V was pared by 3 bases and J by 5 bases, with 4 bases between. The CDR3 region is CASSLRETQYF. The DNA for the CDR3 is TGTGCCAGCAGTTTGAGGGAGACCCAGTACTTC.

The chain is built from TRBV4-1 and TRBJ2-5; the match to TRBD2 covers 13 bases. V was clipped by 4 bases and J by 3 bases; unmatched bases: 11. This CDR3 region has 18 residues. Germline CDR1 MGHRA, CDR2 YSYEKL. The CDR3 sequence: CASSPGTSGTTLKETQYF. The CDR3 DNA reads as TGCGCCAGCAGCCCCGGGACTAGCGGGACGACTCTTAAAGAGACCCAGTACTTC.

CDR3 nucleotide sequence: TGTGCCAGTAGTACCAGGGCGACTGAAGCTTTCTTT. Its translation: CASSTRATEAFF. This sequence joins TRBV19 and TRBJ1-1; TRBD1 is a possible D gene (5 bases). The germline V and J ends were trimmed by 4 bases and 5 bases, with 8 bases remaining between them. The CDR3 runs 12 residues. Germline V lookup: CDR1 LNHDA, CDR2 SQIVND (reference sequence).

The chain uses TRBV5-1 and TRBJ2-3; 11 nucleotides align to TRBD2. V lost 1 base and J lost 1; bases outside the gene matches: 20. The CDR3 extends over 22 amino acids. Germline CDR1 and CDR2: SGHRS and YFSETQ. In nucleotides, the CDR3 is TGCGCCAGCAGCTTGAGGTCTCCGGGACTAGCGGCCAAGTCCCAGGGCACAGATACGCAGTATTTT. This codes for CASSLRSPGLAAKSQGTDTQYF.

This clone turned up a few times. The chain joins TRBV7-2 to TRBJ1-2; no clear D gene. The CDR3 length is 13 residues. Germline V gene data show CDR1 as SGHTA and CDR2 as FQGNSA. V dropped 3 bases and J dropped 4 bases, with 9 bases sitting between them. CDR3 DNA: TGTGCCAGCAGCTTGGGCGTCCCCTATGGCTACACCTTC. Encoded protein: CASSLGVPYGYTF.

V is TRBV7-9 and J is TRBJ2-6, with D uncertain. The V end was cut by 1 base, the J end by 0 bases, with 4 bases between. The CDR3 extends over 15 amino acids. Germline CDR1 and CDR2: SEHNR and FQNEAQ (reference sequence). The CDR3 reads CASSLGLSGANVLTF. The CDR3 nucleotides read TGTGCCAGCAGCTTAGGGCTCTCTGGGGCCAACGTCCTGACTTTC.

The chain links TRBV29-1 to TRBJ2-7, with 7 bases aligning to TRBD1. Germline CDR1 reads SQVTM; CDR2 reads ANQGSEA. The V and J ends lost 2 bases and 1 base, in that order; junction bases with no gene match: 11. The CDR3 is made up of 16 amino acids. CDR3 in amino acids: CSVELKGTDFSYEQYF. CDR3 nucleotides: TGCAGCGTTGAATTAAAGGGGACAGATTTTTCCTACGAGCAGTACTTC.

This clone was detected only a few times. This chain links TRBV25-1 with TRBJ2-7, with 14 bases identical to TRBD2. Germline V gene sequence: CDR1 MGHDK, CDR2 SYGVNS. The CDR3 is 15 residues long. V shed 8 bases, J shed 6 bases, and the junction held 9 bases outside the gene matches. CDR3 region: CASLGTSGSYSEQYF. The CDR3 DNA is TGTGCCAGCCTTGGGACTAGCGGGAGCTATTCCGAGCAGTACTTC.

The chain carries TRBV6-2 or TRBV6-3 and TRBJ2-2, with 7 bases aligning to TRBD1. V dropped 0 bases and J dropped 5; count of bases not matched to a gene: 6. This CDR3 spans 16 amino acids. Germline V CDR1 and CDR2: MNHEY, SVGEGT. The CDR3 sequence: CASSYSGQGDTGELFF. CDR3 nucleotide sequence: TGTGCCAGCAGTTACTCGGGGCAGGGGGATACCGGGGAGCTGTTTTTT.

The CDR3: CASGPLSGYEQYF. The DNA for the CDR3 is TGTGCTAGTGGTCCTCTCTCGGGCTACGAGCAGTACTTC. This chain joins TRBV12-5 and TRBJ2-7; D is ambiguous. From germline, CDR1 is LGHNT and CDR2 FRNRAP. V was trimmed by 5 bases and J by 3 bases, leaving 11 bases between them. This CDR3 has 13 residues.

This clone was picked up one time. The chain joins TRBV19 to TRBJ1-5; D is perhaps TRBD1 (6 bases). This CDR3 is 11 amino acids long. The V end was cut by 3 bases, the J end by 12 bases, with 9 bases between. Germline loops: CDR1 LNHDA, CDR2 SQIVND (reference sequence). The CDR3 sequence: CASSITGRQHF. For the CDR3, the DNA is TGTGCCAGTAGTATTACAGGGCGCCAGCATTTT.

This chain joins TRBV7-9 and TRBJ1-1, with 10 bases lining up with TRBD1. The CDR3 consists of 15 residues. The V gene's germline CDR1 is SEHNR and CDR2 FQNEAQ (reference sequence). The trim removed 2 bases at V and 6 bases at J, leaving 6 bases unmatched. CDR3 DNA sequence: TGTGCCAGCAGCTTACGGACAGGGGGTATGTCTGAAGCTTTCTTT. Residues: CASSLRTGGMSEAFF.

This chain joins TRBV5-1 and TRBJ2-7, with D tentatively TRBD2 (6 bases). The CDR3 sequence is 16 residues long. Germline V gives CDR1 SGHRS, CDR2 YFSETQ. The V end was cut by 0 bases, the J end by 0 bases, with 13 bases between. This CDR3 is CASSLAGGVSSYEQYF. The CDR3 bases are TGCGCCAGCAGCTTGGCCGGAGGGGTCAGCTCCTACGAGCAGTACTTC.